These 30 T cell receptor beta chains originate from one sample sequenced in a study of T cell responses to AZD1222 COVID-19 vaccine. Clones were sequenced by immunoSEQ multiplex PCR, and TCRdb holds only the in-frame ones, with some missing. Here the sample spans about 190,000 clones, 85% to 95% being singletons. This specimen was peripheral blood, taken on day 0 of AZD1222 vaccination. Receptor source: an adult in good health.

CDR3: CASSQDSGNTIYF. CDR3 bases: TGCGCCAGCAGCCAAGATTCTGGAAACACCATATATTTT. The chain has TRBV4-3 and TRBJ1-3; D is unresolved. Trimming left V 0 bases short and J 1 base short, with 1 base between. Germline CDR1 is LGHNA and CDR2 is YSLEER. There are 13 residues in the CDR3.

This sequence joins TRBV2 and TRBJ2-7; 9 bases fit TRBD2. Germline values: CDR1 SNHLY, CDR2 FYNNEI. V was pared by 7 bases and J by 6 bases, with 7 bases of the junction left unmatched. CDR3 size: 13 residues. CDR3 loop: CASNLAGLSEQYF. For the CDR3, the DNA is TGTGCCAGCAACCTAGCGGGACTGAGCGAGCAGTACTTC.

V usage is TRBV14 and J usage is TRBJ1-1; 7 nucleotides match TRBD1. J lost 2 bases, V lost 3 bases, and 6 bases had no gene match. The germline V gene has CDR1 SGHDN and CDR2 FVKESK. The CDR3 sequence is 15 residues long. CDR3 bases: TGTGCCAGCAGCCATTGGGACAGTCCCAACACTGAAGCTTTCTTT. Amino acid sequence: CASSHWDSPNTEAFF.

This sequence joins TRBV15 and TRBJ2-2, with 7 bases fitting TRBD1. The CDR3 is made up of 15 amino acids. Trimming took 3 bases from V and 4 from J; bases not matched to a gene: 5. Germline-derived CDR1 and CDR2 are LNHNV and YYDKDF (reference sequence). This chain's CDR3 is CATSRAGGGTGELFF. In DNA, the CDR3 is TGTGCCACCAGCAGGGCAGGGGGTGGCACCGGGGAGCTGTTTTTT.

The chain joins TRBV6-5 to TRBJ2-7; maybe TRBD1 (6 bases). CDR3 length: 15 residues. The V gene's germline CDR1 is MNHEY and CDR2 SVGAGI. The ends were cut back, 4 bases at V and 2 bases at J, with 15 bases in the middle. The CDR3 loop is CASSSPTGFAYEQYF. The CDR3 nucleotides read TGTGCCAGCAGTTCACCAACAGGGTTCGCCTACGAGCAGTACTTC.

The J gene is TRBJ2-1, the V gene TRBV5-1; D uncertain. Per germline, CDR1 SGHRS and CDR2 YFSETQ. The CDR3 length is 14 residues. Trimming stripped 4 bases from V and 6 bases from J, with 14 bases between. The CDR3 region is CASSKGPPANEQFF. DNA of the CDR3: TGCGCCAGCAGCAAAGGACCACCGGCCAATGAGCAGTTCTTC.

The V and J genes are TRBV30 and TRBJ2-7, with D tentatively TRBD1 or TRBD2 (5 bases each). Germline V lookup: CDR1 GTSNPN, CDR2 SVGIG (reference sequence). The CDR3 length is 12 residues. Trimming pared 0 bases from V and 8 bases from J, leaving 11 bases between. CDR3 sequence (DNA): TGTGCCTGGAGTGTTGGGGACGGCCAGCAGTACTTC. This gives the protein CAWSVGDGQQYF.

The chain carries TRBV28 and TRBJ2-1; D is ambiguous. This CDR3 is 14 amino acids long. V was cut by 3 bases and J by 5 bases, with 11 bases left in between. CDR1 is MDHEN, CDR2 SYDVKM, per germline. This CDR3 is CASSFWLKNNEQFF. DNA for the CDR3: TGTGCCAGCAGTTTTTGGCTAAAGAACAATGAGCAGTTCTTC. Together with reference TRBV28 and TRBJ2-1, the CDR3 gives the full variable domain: DVKVTQSSRYLVKRTGEKVFLECVQDMDHENMFWYRQDPGLGLRLIYFSYDVKMKEKGDIPEGYSVSREKKERFSLILESASTNQTSMYLCASSFWLKNNEQFFGPGTRLTVL.

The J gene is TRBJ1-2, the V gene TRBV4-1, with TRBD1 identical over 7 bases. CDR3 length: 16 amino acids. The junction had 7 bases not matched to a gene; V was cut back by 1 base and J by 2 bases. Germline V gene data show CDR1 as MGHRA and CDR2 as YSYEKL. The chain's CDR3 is CASSQAGTVINYGYTF. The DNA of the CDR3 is TGCGCCAGCAGCCAAGCTGGGACAGTGATAAACTATGGCTACACCTTC.

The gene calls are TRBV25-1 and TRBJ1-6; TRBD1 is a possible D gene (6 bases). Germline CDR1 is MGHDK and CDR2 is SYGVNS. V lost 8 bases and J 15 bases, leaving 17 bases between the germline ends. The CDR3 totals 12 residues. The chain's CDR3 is CASSLGHRYLHF. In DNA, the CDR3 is TGTGCCAGCTCGCTGGGACACCGCTACCTCCACTTT.

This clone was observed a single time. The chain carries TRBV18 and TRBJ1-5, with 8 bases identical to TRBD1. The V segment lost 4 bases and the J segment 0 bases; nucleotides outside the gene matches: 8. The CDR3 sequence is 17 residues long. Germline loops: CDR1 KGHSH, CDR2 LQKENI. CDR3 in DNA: TGTGCCAGCTCACTTGGTCCAGGGGGCTATAGCAATCAGCCCCAGCATTTT. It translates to CASSLGPGGYSNQPQHF.

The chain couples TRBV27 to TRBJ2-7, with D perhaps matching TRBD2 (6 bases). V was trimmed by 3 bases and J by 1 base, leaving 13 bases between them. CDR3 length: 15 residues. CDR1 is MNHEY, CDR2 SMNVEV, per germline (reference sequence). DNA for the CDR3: TGTGCCAGCAGTTTCCGGGGGAGTCATTCCTACGAGCAGTACTTC. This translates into CASSFRGSHSYEQYF.

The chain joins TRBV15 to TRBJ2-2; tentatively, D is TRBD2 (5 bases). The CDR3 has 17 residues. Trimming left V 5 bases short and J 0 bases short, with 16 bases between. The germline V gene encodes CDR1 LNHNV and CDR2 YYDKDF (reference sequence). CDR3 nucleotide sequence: TGTGCCACCAGCGGGAGCAGGAACCCCCCGAACACCGGGGAGCTGTTTTTT. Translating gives CATSGSRNPPNTGELFF.

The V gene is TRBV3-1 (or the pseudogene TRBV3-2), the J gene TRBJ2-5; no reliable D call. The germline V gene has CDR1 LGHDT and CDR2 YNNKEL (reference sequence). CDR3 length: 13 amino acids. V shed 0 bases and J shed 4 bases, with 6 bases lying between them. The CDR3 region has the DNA TGTGCCAGCAGCCAAGATGAATCAGAGACCCAGTACTTC. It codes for CASSQDESETQYF.

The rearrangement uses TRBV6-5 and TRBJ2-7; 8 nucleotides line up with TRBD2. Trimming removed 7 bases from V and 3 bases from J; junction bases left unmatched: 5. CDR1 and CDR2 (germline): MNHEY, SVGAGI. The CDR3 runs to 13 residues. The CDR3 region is CASMRAGVYEQYF. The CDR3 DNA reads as TGTGCCAGCATGAGAGCGGGAGTCTACGAGCAGTACTTC.

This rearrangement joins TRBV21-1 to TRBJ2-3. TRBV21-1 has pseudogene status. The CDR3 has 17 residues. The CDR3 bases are TGTGCCAGCAGCAAAGAATGGGGGGCTCGGGTCACAGATACGCAGTATTTT. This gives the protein CASSKEWGARVTDTQYF.

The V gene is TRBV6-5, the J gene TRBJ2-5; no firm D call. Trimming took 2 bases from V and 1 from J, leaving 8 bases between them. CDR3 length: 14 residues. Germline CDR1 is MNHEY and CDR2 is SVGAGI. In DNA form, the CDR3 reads TGTGCCAGCAGTTACCTGGGCTTCCAAGAGACCCAGTACTTC. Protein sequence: CASSYLGFQETQYF.

For the CDR3, the DNA is TGTGCCATCAAAAGTAGGCTAGCGGAGCAGTTCTTC. Translated: CAIKSRLAEQFF. The genes are TRBV10-3 and TRBJ2-1, with TRBD2 as a possible D gene (6 bases). V lost 7 bases and J lost 10, with 14 bases in between. CDR1 and CDR2 (germline): ENHRY, SYGVKD. CDR3 length: 12 amino acids.

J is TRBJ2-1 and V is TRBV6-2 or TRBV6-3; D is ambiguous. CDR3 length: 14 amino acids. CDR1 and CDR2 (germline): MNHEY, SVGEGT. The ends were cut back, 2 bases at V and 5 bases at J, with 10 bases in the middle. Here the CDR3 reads CASSYSTNHNEQFF. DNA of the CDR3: TGTGCCAGCAGTTACAGTACCAACCACAATGAGCAGTTCTTC.

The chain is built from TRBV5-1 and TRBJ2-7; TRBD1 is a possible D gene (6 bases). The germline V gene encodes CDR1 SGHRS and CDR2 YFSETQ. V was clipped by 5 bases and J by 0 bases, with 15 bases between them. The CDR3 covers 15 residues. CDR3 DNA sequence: TGCGCCAGCAGTCCTTCTGGGGGCTCCTCCTACGAGCAGTACTTC. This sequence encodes CASSPSGGSSYEQYF.

The CDR3 DNA follows: TGTGCCAGCAATGGGAACACCGGGGAGCTGTTTTTT. Its protein product is CASNGNTGELFF. The V gene is TRBV2, the J gene TRBJ2-2; the D is unclear. The CDR3 consists of 12 residues. The V end lost 7 bases, the J end lost 1 base, and 4 bases lay between the germline ends. Germline V lookup: CDR1 SNHLY, CDR2 FYNNEI.

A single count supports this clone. The CDR3 DNA is TGTGCCAGCAGTTTATCGGCGGGAGTTAGAACTGAAGCTTTCTTT. Its translation is CASSLSAGVRTEAFF. This sequence joins TRBV28 and TRBJ1-1; D ambiguous. The CDR3 totals 15 residues. Germline V gene data show CDR1 as MDHEN and CDR2 as SYDVKM. Trimming cost V 1 base and J 5 bases, with 14 bases left between them. Full variable domain (outside the CDR3, taken from reference TRBV28 and TRBJ1-1): DVKVTQSSRYLVKRTGEKVFLECVQDMDHENMFWYRQDPGLGLRLIYFSYDVKMKEKGDIPEGYSVSREKKERFSLILESASTNQTSMYLCASSLSAGVRTEAFFGQGTRLTVV.

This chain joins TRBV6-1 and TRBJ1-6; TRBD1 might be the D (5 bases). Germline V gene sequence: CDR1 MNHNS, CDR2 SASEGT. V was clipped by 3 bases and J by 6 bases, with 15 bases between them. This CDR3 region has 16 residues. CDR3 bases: TGTGCCAGCAGTGAGATCCAGGGTTTGGGTAATTCACCCCTCCACTTT. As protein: CASSEIQGLGNSPLHF.

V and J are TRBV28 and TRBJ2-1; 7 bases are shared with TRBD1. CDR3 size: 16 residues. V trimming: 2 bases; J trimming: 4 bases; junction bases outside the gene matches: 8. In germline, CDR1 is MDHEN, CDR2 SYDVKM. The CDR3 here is CASSLIQGLRYNEQFF. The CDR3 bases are TGTGCCAGCAGTTTAATACAGGGGCTAAGGTACAATGAGCAGTTCTTC.

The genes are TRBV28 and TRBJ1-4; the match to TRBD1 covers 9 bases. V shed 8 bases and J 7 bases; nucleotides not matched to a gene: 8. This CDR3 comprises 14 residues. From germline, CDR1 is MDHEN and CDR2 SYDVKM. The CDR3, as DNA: TGTGCCAGCCTCCGGACAGGGGTGCGTGAAAAACTGTTTTTT. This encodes CASLRTGVREKLFF.

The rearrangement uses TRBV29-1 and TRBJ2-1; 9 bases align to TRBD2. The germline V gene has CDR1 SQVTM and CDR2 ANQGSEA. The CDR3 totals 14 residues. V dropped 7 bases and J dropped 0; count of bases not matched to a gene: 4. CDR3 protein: CSALTSGSYNEQFF. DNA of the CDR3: TGCAGCGCCCTGACTAGCGGCTCCTACAATGAGCAGTTCTTC.

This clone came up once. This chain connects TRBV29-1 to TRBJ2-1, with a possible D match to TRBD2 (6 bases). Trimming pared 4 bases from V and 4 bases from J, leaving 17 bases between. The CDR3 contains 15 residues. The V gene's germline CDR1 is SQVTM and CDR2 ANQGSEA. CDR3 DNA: TGCAGCGTTGCAATGGGGGGACGGCCGTACAATGAGCAGTTCTTC. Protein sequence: CSVAMGGRPYNEQFF.

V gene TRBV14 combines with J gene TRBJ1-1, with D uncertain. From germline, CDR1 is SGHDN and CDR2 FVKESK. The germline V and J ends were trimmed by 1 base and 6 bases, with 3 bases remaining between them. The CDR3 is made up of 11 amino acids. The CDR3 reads CASSQGPEAFF. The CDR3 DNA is TGTGCCAGCAGCCAAGGACCTGAAGCTTTCTTT.

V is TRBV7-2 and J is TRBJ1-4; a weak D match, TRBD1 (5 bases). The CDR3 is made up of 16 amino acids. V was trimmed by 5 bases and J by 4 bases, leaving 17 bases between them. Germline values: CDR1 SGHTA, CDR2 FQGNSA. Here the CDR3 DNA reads TGTGCCAGCAGCCCCCAGGTTTCGAGGGGTAATGAAAAACTGTTTTTT. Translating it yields CASSPQVSRGNEKLFF.

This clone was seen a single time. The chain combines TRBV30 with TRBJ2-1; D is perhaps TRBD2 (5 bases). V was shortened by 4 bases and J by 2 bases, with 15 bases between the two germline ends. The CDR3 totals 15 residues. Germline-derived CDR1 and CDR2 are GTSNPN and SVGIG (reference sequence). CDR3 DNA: TGTGCCTGGAAAGTCGCTAGCAAAGCCTACAATGAGCAGTTCTTC. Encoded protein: CAWKVASKAYNEQFF.